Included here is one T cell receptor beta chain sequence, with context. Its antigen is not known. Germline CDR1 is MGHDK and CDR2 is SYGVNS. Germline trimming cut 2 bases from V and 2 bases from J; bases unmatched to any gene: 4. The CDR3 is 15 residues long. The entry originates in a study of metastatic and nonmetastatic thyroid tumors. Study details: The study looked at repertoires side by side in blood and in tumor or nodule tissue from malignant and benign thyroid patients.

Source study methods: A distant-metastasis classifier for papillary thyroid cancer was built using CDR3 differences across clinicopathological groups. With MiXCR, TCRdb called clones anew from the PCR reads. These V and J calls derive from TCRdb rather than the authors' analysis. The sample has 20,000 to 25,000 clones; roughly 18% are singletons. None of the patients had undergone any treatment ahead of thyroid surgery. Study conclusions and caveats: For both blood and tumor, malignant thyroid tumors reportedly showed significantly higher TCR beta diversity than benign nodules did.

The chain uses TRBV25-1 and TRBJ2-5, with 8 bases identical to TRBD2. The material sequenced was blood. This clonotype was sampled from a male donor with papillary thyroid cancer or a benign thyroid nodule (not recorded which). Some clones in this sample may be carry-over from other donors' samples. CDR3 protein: CASSEPTSGQETQYF. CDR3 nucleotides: TGTGCCAGCAGTGAACCTACTAGCGGACAAGAGACCCAGTACTTC.